This passage covers 30 T cell receptor beta chains from one sample sequenced in a study of T cell responses to AZD1222 COVID-19 vaccine. Generated by immunoSEQ multiplex PCR, the TCRdb table keeps only in-frame clones and is missing some. The sample holds approximately 64,000 clones, less than 90% seen once. The material was peripheral blood, obtained on day 0 of AZD1222 vaccination. Receptor source: an adult in good health.

This chain links TRBV28 with TRBJ1-2; D is perhaps TRBD1 (5 bases). The CDR3 consists of 16 residues. Germline CDR1 reads MDHEN; CDR2 reads SYDVKM. V was clipped by 8 bases and J by 8 bases, with 27 bases between them. The CDR3 protein is CASFGFQGITTWGYTF. In DNA, the CDR3 is TGTGCCAGCTTTGGGTTTCAGGGAATTACGACGTGGGGCTACACCTTC.

By proportion, this clone is medium-sized. The chain employs TRBV2 and TRBJ1-1; a possible D gene is TRBD1 (5 bases). Germline loops: CDR1 SNHLY, CDR2 FYNNEI. The V end was cut by 4 bases, the J end by 1 base, with 7 bases between. The CDR3 is made up of 13 amino acids. CDR3 protein: CASSVQGNTEAFF. For the CDR3, the DNA is TGTGCCAGCAGTGTGCAGGGGAACACTGAAGCTTTCTTT.

The DNA of the CDR3 is TGTGCCAGCAGCTTAGACAGGGGGCGGACTGAAGCTTTCTTT. It yields the protein CASSLDRGRTEAFF. J is TRBJ1-1 and V is TRBV6-5; 10 positions match TRBD1. This CDR3 is 14 amino acids long. Germline assignment: CDR1 MNHEY and CDR2 SVGAGI. J gave up 5 bases and V 6 bases, and 6 bases lay outside the gene matches.

This rearrangement joins TRBV29-1 to TRBJ2-7, with 7 nucleotides matching TRBD1. With V trimmed by 4 bases and J by 2 bases, 8 bases remained unmatched. In germline, CDR1 is SQVTM, CDR2 ANQGSEA. The CDR3 has 14 residues. This CDR3 reads CSVVRDRTTYEQYF. The CDR3 DNA reads as TGCAGCGTTGTCCGGGACAGAACTACCTACGAGCAGTACTTC.

The chain joins TRBV11-2 to TRBJ2-7, with D possibly being TRBD2 (5 bases). The germline V and J ends were trimmed by 7 bases and 2 bases, with 12 bases remaining between them. Germline loops: CDR1 SGHAT, CDR2 FQNNGV. The CDR3 spans 13 residues. This CDR3 is CASNVRAPYEQYF. CDR3 coding DNA: TGTGCCAGCAACGTGAGGGCTCCCTACGAGCAGTACTTC.

This clone was picked up one time. The rearrangement uses TRBV20-1 and TRBJ2-7, with 14 bases fitting TRBD2. The CDR3 covers 17 residues. With 3 bases clipped from V and 1 base from J, the junction kept 8 bases outside the gene matches. The germline V gene encodes CDR1 DFQATT and CDR2 SNEGSKA (reference sequence). This CDR3 reads CSASGLAGGQISYEQYF. The CDR3 DNA reads TGCAGTGCTAGTGGACTAGCGGGGGGACAGATTTCCTACGAGCAGTACTTC.

This chain joins TRBV6-6 and TRBJ2-1; TRBD2 aligns across 9 bases. Germline loops: CDR1 MNHNY, CDR2 SVGAGI (reference sequence). The CDR3 consists of 16 residues. Trimming cost V 2 bases and J 6 bases; bases outside gene matches: 8. The CDR3 bases are TGTGCCAGCAGTTACGGGCGCGGGGGGGCGGTCAATGAGCAGTTCTTC. It specifies CASSYGRGGAVNEQFF.

The CDR3 sequence: CASTDRDRVFSGELFF. The CDR3 coding sequence is TGTGCCAGCACCGACCGGGACAGGGTATTCTCCGGGGAGCTGTTTTTT. This chain links TRBV5-5 with TRBJ2-2, with 9 bases fitting TRBD1. The CDR3 runs to 16 residues. Germline CDR1 SGHKS, CDR2 YYEKEE (reference sequence). Germline trimming cut 6 bases from V and 6 bases from J; bases unmatched to any gene: 12.

The chain employs TRBV19 and TRBJ2-3, with D maybe TRBD1 (6 bases). From germline, CDR1 is LNHDA and CDR2 SQIVND (reference sequence). CDR3 length: 14 residues. Trimming cost V 2 bases and J 4 bases, with 10 bases left between them. The CDR3 sequence is CASSINGGPDTQYF. CDR3 bases: TGTGCCAGTAGTATAAATGGGGGCCCAGATACGCAGTATTTT. The whole variable domain, remainder taken from reference TRBV19 and TRBJ2-3, is DGGITQSPKYLFRKEGQNVTLSCEQNLNHDAMYWYRQDPGQGLRLIYYSQIVNDFQKGDIAEGYSVSREKKESFPLTVTSAQKNPTAFYLCASSINGGPDTQYFGPGTRLTVL.

The chain employs TRBV4-3 and TRBJ1-1, with D perhaps matching TRBD1 (6 bases). Germline V CDR1 and CDR2: LGHNA, YSLEER. The V gene lost 3 bases and the J gene lost 1 base, with 9 bases spanning the gap. The CDR3 covers 14 residues. This chain's CDR3 is CASSQGTRNTEAFF. The CDR3 region has the DNA TGCGCCAGCAGCCAGGGGACAAGGAACACTGAAGCTTTCTTT.

The rearrangement links TRBV4-1 to TRBJ2-1; no definite D call. From germline, CDR1 is MGHRA and CDR2 YSYEKL. The CDR3 consists of 13 residues. V lost 1 base and J 8 bases, leaving 9 bases between the germline ends. The CDR3 reads CASSQVVGHEQFF. CDR3 sequence (DNA): TGCGCCAGCAGCCAAGTAGTAGGCCATGAGCAGTTCTTC.

The chain carries TRBV6-1 and TRBJ1-3; possible D gene TRBD1, 5 bases. Trimming took 2 bases from V and 1 from J, leaving 6 bases between them. The CDR3 totals 14 residues. Germline loops: CDR1 MNHNS, CDR2 SASEGT. The CDR3 protein is CASSEWGSGNTIYF. The DNA of the CDR3 is TGTGCCAGCAGTGAATGGGGGTCTGGAAACACCATATATTTT.

V usage is TRBV7-2 and J usage is TRBJ1-1, with D possibly matching TRBD1 (6 bases). The CDR3 length is 15 residues. Germline V gives CDR1 SGHTA, CDR2 FQGNSA. V dropped 5 bases and J dropped 4 bases, with 17 bases sitting between them. CDR3 in DNA: TGTGCCAGCAGCCCCAGAAGGCGGGGGGCCACTGAAGCTTTCTTT. This codes for CASSPRRRGATEAFF.

The rearrangement links TRBV12-3 or TRBV12-4 to TRBJ1-1; TRBD1 aligns across 7 bases. Trimming at V came to 5 bases and at J to 4 bases, leaving 1 base not matched to a gene. The CDR3 consists of 12 residues. DNA of the CDR3: TGTGCCAGCAGTGGACAGGCCACTGAAGCTTTCTTT. It is translated as CASSGQATEAFF.

The chain couples TRBV6-6 to TRBJ1-4, with a tentative D call TRBD1 (6 bases). The CDR3 extends over 15 amino acids. The V gene lost 6 bases and the J gene lost 3 bases, with 14 bases spanning the gap. Germline loops: CDR1 MNHNY, CDR2 SVGAGI (reference sequence). CDR3 region: CASREFDRSNEKLFF. CDR3 in DNA: TGTGCCAGCAGGGAATTTGACAGGTCTAATGAAAAACTGTTTTTT.

V is TRBV14 and J is TRBJ2-3; D not certain. Trimming took 4 bases from V and 4 from J, leaving 15 bases between them. CDR3 length: 15 residues. Looked up from germline, CDR1 is SGHDN and CDR2 is FVKESK. CDR3: CASSRLADLSDTQYF. DNA for the CDR3: TGTGCCAGCAGCCGATTAGCCGACCTTTCAGATACGCAGTATTTT.

The chain couples TRBV5-5 to TRBJ2-3, with D perhaps matching TRBD1 or TRBD2 (5 bases each). V lost 3 bases and J lost 0, with 11 bases in between. Germline CDR1 and CDR2: SGHKS and YYEKEE (reference sequence). The CDR3 runs to 15 residues. The CDR3: CASSWGWGSTDTQYF. CDR3 DNA: TGTGCCAGCAGCTGGGGGTGGGGAAGCACAGATACGCAGTATTTT.

The V gene is TRBV7-6, the J gene TRBJ2-1; 8 positions agree with TRBD2. CDR1 SGHVS and CDR2 FNYEAQ come from the germline V gene. The V and J ends lost 6 bases and 5 bases, in that order; junction bases with no gene match: 12. The CDR3 contains 16 residues. The CDR3 DNA sequence: TGTGCCAGCAGACCTGCGGGGCGGGGGGACCACAATGAGCAGTTCTTC. It translates to CASRPAGRGDHNEQFF.

This clone has a handful of counts. J is TRBJ2-1 and V is TRBV7-2; D is possibly TRBD2 (5 bases). Trimming left V 5 bases short and J 4 bases short, with 15 bases between. The CDR3 contains 15 residues. Germline assignment: CDR1 SGHTA and CDR2 FQGNSA. In nucleotides, the CDR3 is TGTGCCAGCAGCCCCCAAATGGGCGGGTACAATGAGCAGTTCTTC. Its protein product is CASSPQMGGYNEQFF.

This clone has more than one count but fewer than ten. The chain employs TRBV4-3 and TRBJ1-5; a possible D gene is TRBD1 (6 bases). V was clipped by 0 bases and J by 3 bases, with 9 bases between them. CDR3 size: 15 residues. The germline V gene encodes CDR1 LGHNA and CDR2 YSLEER. CDR3: CASSQEQGNNQPQHF. CDR3 nucleotide sequence: TGCGCCAGCAGCCAAGAACAGGGAAACAATCAGCCCCAGCATTTT.

J is TRBJ2-1 and V is TRBV6-5; D is undetermined. Trimming removed 6 bases at V and 9 bases at J, with 18 bases between. The CDR3 covers 14 residues. CDR1 is MNHEY and CDR2 is SVGAGI in the germline V gene. Here the CDR3 reads CASSVLGSSSEQFF. The CDR3, as DNA: TGTGCCAGCAGCGTCCTGGGGTCCTCGAGTGAGCAGTTCTTC.

This clone came up once. The chain carries TRBV27 and TRBJ2-5; the D gene is possibly TRBD1 (5 bases). Germline V gives CDR1 MNHEY, CDR2 SMNVEV (reference sequence). The CDR3 contains 15 residues. The V end was cut by 5 bases, the J end by 5 bases, with 18 bases between. The CDR3 DNA reads as TGTGCCAGCAGTCTCGGACAAGCCTTCTTGGAGACCCAGTACTTC. Translating it yields CASSLGQAFLETQYF.

The V and J genes are TRBV12-3 or TRBV12-4 and TRBJ2-5; D may correspond to TRBD1 or TRBD2 (5 bases each). The CDR3 contains 13 residues. V lost 6 bases and J 5 bases, leaving 13 bases between the germline ends. The CDR3 loop reads CASSLRDGETQYF. CDR3 sequence (DNA): TGTGCCAGCAGCCTCAGGGACGGGGAGACCCAGTACTTC.

V gene TRBV4-3 combines with J gene TRBJ2-7; D is perhaps TRBD2 (5 bases). V was clipped by 0 bases and J by 2 bases, with 5 bases between them. Germline CDR1 reads LGHNA; CDR2 reads YSLEER. The CDR3 has 13 amino acids. CDR3 sequence reads: CASSQDGAYEQYF. CDR3 coding DNA: TGCGCCAGCAGCCAAGACGGGGCCTACGAGCAGTACTTC.

The chain carries TRBV4-1 and TRBJ1-6; D may be TRBD1 (5 bases). This CDR3 spans 16 amino acids. Germline V CDR1 and CDR2: MGHRA, YSYEKL. The V end was cut by 1 base, the J end by 9 bases, with 16 bases between. The CDR3 loop is CASSQVRRQSFSPLHF. CDR3 DNA sequence: TGCGCCAGCAGCCAAGTCCGCCGACAGTCTTTTTCACCCCTCCACTTT.

The chain is built from TRBV7-2 and TRBJ2-3; no firm D call. This CDR3 is 16 amino acids long. With 7 bases removed from V and 0 bases from J, the gap between germline ends came to 17 bases. Per the germline V gene, CDR1 is SGHTA and CDR2 is FQGNSA. CDR3 sequence reads: CASTRSPGYSTDTQYF. In nucleotides, the CDR3 is TGTGCCAGCACCAGAAGTCCCGGGTATAGCACAGATACGCAGTATTTT.

The V and J genes are TRBV7-8 and TRBJ2-7; 10 nucleotides align to TRBD2. Germline CDR1 reads SGHVS; CDR2 reads FQNEAQ. The CDR3 covers 15 residues. Trimming at V came to 4 bases and at J to 7 bases, leaving 10 bases not matched to a gene. The CDR3 region has the DNA TGTGCCAGCAGCTCCAATGTAGCGGGGGGTATTGAGCAGTACTTC. Translated: CASSSNVAGGIEQYF.

V usage is TRBV21-1 and J usage is TRBJ1-2; TRBD1 is taken as the D call from the table, unchecked against the DNA. TRBV21-1 is termed a pseudogene. CDR3 length: 18 residues. The CDR3 DNA sequence: TGTGCCAGCAGCAAACTCCCGGGACAGTCAACTAGCCGCTATGGCTACACCTTC. Translated: CASSKLPGQSTSRYGYTF.

The chain links TRBV18 to TRBJ2-7; weak D call: TRBD1 (6 bases). CDR3 length: 15 residues. Trimming stripped 4 bases from V and 0 bases from J, with 13 bases between. Germline assignment: CDR1 KGHSH and CDR2 LQKENI. The CDR3 DNA reads TGTGCCAGCTCACTACAGGGTCCTGCCTCCTACGAGCAGTACTTC. This encodes CASSLQGPASYEQYF.

This chain's CDR3 is CASSEDRVGAFF. The CDR3 DNA follows: TGTGCCAGCAGTGAAGACAGGGTTGGGGCTTTCTTT. The chain recombines TRBV25-1 with TRBJ1-1; 7 bases are a match to TRBD1. Germline loops: CDR1 MGHDK, CDR2 SYGVNS. CDR3 length: 12 residues. V lost 2 bases and J lost 11; bases outside the gene matches: 5.